Shown below are 13 T cell receptor beta chains from a single sample sequenced in a study of cytomegalovirus exposure and HLA in healthy donors. The study ran its PCR with 60 Vbeta and 13 Jbeta primers. Profiling relied on immunoSEQ multiplex PCR, and the TCRdb table lists in-frame clones only, not all of them. The sample lists 150,000 to 200,000 clones; more than 70% were seen once. Material: PBMCs. The source of these receptors is a man aged 18 to 29 in good health and CMV-seropositive.

The rearrangement uses TRBV18 and TRBJ2-4; possibly TRBD2 for D (6 bases). Between the trimmed V and J ends, which lost 5 bases and 0 bases, there was a span of 23 bases. Germline V gene sequence: CDR1 KGHSH, CDR2 LQKENI. The CDR3 spans 19 residues. The CDR3 loop reads CASSVTRRETYLAKNIQYF. CDR3 DNA: TGTGCCAGCTCAGTTACTCGGAGGGAGACCTATCTAGCCAAAAACATTCAGTACTTC.

This clone was seen once. The V call is TRBV2, the J call TRBJ2-1; tentative D call: TRBD1 (6 bases). The CDR3 length is 16 residues. From germline, CDR1 is SNHLY and CDR2 FYNNEI. V was trimmed by 3 bases and J by 6 bases, leaving 18 bases between them. The CDR3 protein is CASSDGFRGLGNEQFF. CDR3 DNA: TGTGCCAGCAGTGATGGTTTCAGGGGTTTGGGCAATGAGCAGTTCTTC.

The chain employs TRBV7-8 and TRBJ2-7; D might be TRBD1 (5 bases). V was clipped by 1 base and J by 5 bases, with 9 bases between them. CDR3 length: 13 residues. Per germline, CDR1 SGHVS and CDR2 FQNEAQ. The DNA of the CDR3 is TGTGCCAGCAGCTTAGTTCCAGGGAACGAGCAGTACTTC. Translating it yields CASSLVPGNEQYF.

The V call is TRBV27, the J call TRBJ1-1, with TRBD1 matching 7 bases. J lost 0 bases, V lost 7 bases, and 8 bases had no gene match. This CDR3 spans 15 amino acids. Germline V lookup: CDR1 MNHEY, CDR2 SMNVEV (reference sequence). In DNA, the CDR3 is TGTGCCAGCATAGGGGCAGGGGGGATGAACACTGAAGCTTTCTTT. Amino acid sequence: CASIGAGGMNTEAFF.

The chain links TRBV19 to TRBJ2-7, with TRBD1 identical over 7 bases. The V and J ends lost 5 bases and 12 bases, in that order; junction bases with no gene match: 13. Germline V lookup: CDR1 LNHDA, CDR2 SQIVND (reference sequence). This CDR3 has 13 residues. The CDR3 here is CASSPAVDRVVYF. In DNA form, the CDR3 reads TGTGCCAGTAGTCCGGCAGTTGACAGGGTGGTGTACTTC.

This clone turned up a few times. This rearrangement joins TRBV15 to TRBJ2-4; 10 nucleotides match TRBD2. After removal of 11 bases from V and 5 bases from J, the junction contained 6 bases not matched to a gene. The CDR3 totals 13 residues. The germline V gene encodes CDR1 LNHNV and CDR2 YYDKDF (reference sequence). CDR3 bases: TGTGCCGTCAGGAGCGGGAGGGAAAACATTCAGTACTTC. Its translation: CAVRSGRENIQYF.

Turning to this clone: The germline gene is not matched at one end of the junction; a read error may be the cause. The V call is TRBV7-9, the J call TRBJ1-2; perhaps TRBD1 as D (6 bases). The CDR3 totals 12 residues. Per germline, CDR1 SEHNR and CDR2 FQNEAQ (reference sequence). The CDR3 protein is CSSSPEGDGYTF. As DNA, the CDR3 is TGTTCCAGCAGTCCCGAGGGGGATGGCTACACCTTC.

The chain uses TRBV30 and TRBJ1-4; 10 positions match TRBD1. The V gene end was trimmed by 3 bases and the J gene end by 8 bases; junction bases not matched to a gene: 15. This CDR3 is 17 amino acids long. CDR1 and CDR2 (germline): GTSNPN, SVGIG (reference sequence). Here the CDR3 reads CAWRWDRGFVGDEKLFF. As DNA, the CDR3 is TGTGCCTGGAGATGGGACAGGGGATTCGTTGGAGACGAAAAACTGTTTTTT.

This clone came up once. The chain has TRBV5-1 and TRBJ2-5; D is undetermined. The germline V gene has CDR1 SGHRS and CDR2 YFSETQ. V lost 0 bases, J lost 0 bases, and 6 bases lay in between. The CDR3 spans 14 residues. The CDR3 loop is CASSLGQDQETQYF. The DNA of the CDR3 is TGCGCCAGCAGCTTGGGTCAGGACCAAGAGACCCAGTACTTC.

The gene calls are TRBV10-3 and TRBJ2-5, with 10 bases identical to TRBD2. CDR1 ENHRY and CDR2 SYGVKD come from the germline V gene. J gave up 2 bases and V 3 bases, and 6 bases lay outside the gene matches. This CDR3 contains 16 residues. The CDR3 nucleotides are TGTGCCATCAGTGATTCGGTAGCGGGAGGACAAGAGACCCAGTACTTC. Translation gives CAISDSVAGGQETQYF.

A note on this clone: The junction and the germline gene differ at one end; a read error may be behind it. J is TRBJ2-3 and V is TRBV19; 9 bases map to TRBD1. CDR3 length: 12 amino acids. Germline V gene sequence: CDR1 LNHDA, CDR2 SQIVND (reference sequence). The CDR3 region is CASSIQGTGKLF. The CDR3 DNA is TGTGCCAGTAGTATACAAGGGACAGGGAAACTATTT.

The J gene is TRBJ1-1, the V gene TRBV28; TRBD1 might be the D (5 bases). This CDR3 contains 12 residues. Germline assignment: CDR1 MDHEN and CDR2 SYDVKM. V was trimmed by 6 bases and J by 4 bases, leaving 9 bases between them. The CDR3 DNA sequence: TGTGCCAGCAGGGGGCTTGGCACTGAAGCTTTCTTT. This sequence encodes CASRGLGTEAFF.

This sequence joins TRBV6-1 and TRBJ2-5; 8 positions agree with TRBD1. The CDR3 length is 14 residues. CDR1 and CDR2 from the germline V gene are MNHNS and SASEGT. The trim removed 6 bases at V and 1 base at J, leaving 4 bases unmatched. The CDR3 spells CASSLTGVQETQYF. As DNA, the CDR3 is TGTGCCAGCAGCCTGACAGGGGTCCAAGAGACCCAGTACTTC.